These 8 T cell receptor beta chains were all obtained from the same sample, sequenced in a study of technical replicates of blood from a few donors. Repertoires were generated with immunoSEQ multiplex PCR, while TCRdb's copy carries only in-frame clones and drops some. The data hold tens of thousands of clones, with 90% to 98% observed a single time. Sequences were obtained from T cells isolated from PBMCs. The receptors were sampled from a human donor in good health.

The V call is TRBV7-8, the J call TRBJ2-7, with 7 bases fitting TRBD1. Per the germline V gene, CDR1 is SGHVS and CDR2 is FQNEAQ. This CDR3 is built from 14 residues. With 4 bases clipped from V and 1 base from J, the junction kept 4 bases outside the gene matches. Written as DNA, the CDR3 is TGTGCCAGCAGCTCAGGGGGAAGGTCCTACGAGCAGTACTTC. Amino acids: CASSSGGRSYEQYF.

This chain uses TRBV7-6 with TRBJ1-1; D ambiguous. Per germline, CDR1 SGHVS and CDR2 FNYEAQ. The CDR3 totals 15 residues. V lost 4 bases and J 6 bases, leaving 18 bases between the germline ends. Written as DNA, the CDR3 is TGTGCCAGCAGCTCCCTTTTACGAGGGTCTCCTGAAGCTTTCTTT. The encoded protein is CASSSLLRGSPEAFF.

The chain's CDR3 is CASSSGRTGSESGANVLTF. For the CDR3, the DNA is TGTGCCAGCAGTTCGGGACGGACAGGGTCCGAATCTGGGGCCAACGTCCTGACTTTC. The chain joins TRBV27 to TRBJ2-6, with 8 bases that match TRBD1. CDR1 is MNHEY and CDR2 is SMNVEV in the germline V gene (reference sequence). The CDR3 totals 19 residues. Trimming took 4 bases from V and 1 from J; bases not matched to a gene: 12.

The rearrangement joins TRBV7-3 to TRBJ2-1, with D tentatively TRBD1 (6 bases). The CDR3 contains 14 residues. V lost 4 bases, J lost 9 bases, and 16 bases lay in between. Germline V lookup: CDR1 SGHTA, CDR2 FQGTGA. CDR3 bases: TGTGCCAGCAGCTCCGGGACAAGGTTTTCTGAGCAGTTCTTC. The encoded protein is CASSSGTRFSEQFF.

In DNA, the CDR3 is TGTGCCAGCAGCCAGGCGACCCAAGCCTACACTGAAGCTTTCTTT. It is translated as CASSQATQAYTEAFF. The chain combines TRBV6-6 with TRBJ1-1; unclear D gene. V was cut by 6 bases and J by 3 bases, with 17 bases left in between. CDR1 is MNHNY and CDR2 is SVGAGI in the germline V gene (reference sequence). The length of the CDR3 is 15 residues.

This rearrangement joins TRBV28 to TRBJ2-5; 9 nucleotides match TRBD2. Germline V gene sequence: CDR1 MDHEN, CDR2 SYDVKM. V lost 7 bases to trimming and J lost 5 bases; unmatched junction nucleotides: 11. This CDR3 comprises 15 residues. CDR3 in amino acids: CASTPGGTSFETQYF. The CDR3, as DNA: TGTGCCAGCACTCCGGGAGGGACTAGCTTTGAGACCCAGTACTTC.

This clone was counted once. The chain uses TRBV9 and TRBJ2-3; the D gene is possibly TRBD2 (5 bases). Between the trimmed V and J ends, which lost 4 bases and 0 bases, there was a span of 9 bases. This CDR3 contains 14 residues. The germline gives CDR1 SGDLS, CDR2 YYNGEE. For the CDR3, the DNA is TGTGCCAGCAGCCCAAGCGGTAGCACAGATACGCAGTATTTT. Its protein is CASSPSGSTDTQYF.

This clone was seen only once. The chain is built from TRBV11-1 and TRBJ2-7; 14 bases agree with TRBD2. The V segment lost 5 bases and the J segment 0 bases; nucleotides outside the gene matches: 3. The CDR3 is made up of 16 amino acids. CDR1 SGHAT and CDR2 FQDESV come from the germline V gene (reference sequence). CDR3 sequence (DNA): TGTGCCAGCAGCATCGGGACTAGCGGGAGCTCCTACGAGCAGTACTTC. Translated: CASSIGTSGSSYEQYF. Complete variable domain (other parts from reference TRBV11-1 and TRBJ2-7): EAEVAQSPRYKITEKSQAVAFWCDPISGHATLYWYRQILGQGPELLVQFQDESVVDDSQLPKDRFSAERLKGVDSTLKIQPAELGDSAMYLCASSIGTSGSSYEQYFGPGTRLTVT.